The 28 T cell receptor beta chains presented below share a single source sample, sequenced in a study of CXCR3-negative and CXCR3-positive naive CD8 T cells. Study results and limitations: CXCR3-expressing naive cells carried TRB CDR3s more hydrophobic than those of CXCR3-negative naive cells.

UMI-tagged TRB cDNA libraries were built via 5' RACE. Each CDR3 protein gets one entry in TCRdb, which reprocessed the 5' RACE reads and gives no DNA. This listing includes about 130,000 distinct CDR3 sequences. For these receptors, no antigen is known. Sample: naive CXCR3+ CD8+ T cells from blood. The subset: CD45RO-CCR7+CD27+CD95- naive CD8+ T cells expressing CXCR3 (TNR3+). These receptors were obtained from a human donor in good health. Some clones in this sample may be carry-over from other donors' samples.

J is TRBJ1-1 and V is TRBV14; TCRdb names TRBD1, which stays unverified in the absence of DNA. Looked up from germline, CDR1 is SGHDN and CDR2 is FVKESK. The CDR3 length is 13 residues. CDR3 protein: CASREGGNTEAFF.

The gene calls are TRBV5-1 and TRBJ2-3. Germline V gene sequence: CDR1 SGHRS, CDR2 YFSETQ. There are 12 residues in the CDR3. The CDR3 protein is CASSLLSDTQYF.

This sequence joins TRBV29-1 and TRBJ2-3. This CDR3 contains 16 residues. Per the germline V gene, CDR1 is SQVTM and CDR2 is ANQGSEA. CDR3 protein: CSVEDFIHPQTDTQYF.

The CDR3: CASRVGNSYEQYF. The rearrangement joins TRBV5-1 to TRBJ2-7. The CDR3 has 13 residues. From germline, CDR1 is SGHRS and CDR2 YFSETQ.

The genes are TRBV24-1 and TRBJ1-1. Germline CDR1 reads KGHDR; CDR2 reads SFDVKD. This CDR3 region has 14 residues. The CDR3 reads CATRSGPRGTEAFF.

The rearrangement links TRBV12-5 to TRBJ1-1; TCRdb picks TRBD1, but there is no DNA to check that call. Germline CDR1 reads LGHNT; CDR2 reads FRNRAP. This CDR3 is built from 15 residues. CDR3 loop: CASGLVPRGGTEAFF.

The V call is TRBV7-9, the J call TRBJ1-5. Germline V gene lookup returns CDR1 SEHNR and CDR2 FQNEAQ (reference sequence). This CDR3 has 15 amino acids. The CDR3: CASSLESSENQPQHF.

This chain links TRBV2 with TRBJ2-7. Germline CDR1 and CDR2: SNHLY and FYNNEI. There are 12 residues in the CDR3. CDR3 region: CASSDESFQQYF.

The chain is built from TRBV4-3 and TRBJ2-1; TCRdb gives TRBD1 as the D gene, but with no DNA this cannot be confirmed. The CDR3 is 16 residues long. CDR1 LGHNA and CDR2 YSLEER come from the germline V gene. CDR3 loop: CASSQAWGGLYNEQFF.

The CDR3 reads CASRSLFESETQYF. V and J are TRBV7-8 and TRBJ2-5. This CDR3 has 14 residues. CDR1 SGHVS and CDR2 FQNEAQ come from the germline V gene.

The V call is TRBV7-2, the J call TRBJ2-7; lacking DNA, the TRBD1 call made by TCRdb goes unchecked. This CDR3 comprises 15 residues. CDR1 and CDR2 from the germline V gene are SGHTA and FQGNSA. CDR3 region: CASRSPGQGNGEQYF.

The CDR3: CAGYSTGHRQYF. The J gene is TRBJ2-7, the V gene TRBV30; the TRBD1 assignment by TCRdb is unverifiable without DNA. The CDR3 totals 12 residues. Looked up from germline, CDR1 is GTSNPN and CDR2 is SVGIG (reference sequence). The variable domain in full, completed from reference TRBV30 and TRBJ2-7, reads SQTIHQWPATLVQPVGSPLSLECTVEGTSNPNLYWYRQAAGRGLQLLFYSVGIGQISSEVPQNLSASRPQDRQFILSSKKLLLSDSGFYLCAGYSTGHRQYFGPGTRLTVT.

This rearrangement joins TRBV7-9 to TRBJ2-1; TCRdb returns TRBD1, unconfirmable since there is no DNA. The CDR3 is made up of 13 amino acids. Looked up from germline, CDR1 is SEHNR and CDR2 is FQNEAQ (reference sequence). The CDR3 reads CASTDRVDNEQFF. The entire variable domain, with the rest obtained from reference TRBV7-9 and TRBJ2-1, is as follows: DTGVSQNPRHKITKRGQNVTFRCDPISEHNRLYWYRQTLGQGPEFLTYFQNEAQLEKSRLLSDRFSAERPKGSFSTLEIQRTEQGDSAMYLCASTDRVDNEQFFGPGTRLTVL.

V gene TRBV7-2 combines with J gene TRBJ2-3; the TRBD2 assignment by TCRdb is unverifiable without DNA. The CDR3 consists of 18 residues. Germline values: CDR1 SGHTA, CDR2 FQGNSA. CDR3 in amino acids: CASSPSRSAGGLTDTQYF.

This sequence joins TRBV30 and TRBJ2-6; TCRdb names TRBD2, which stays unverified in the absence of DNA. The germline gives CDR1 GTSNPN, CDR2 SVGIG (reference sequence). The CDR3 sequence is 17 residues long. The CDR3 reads CAWSGLADFSGANVLTF.

CDR3 in amino acids: CASIISLGTGETQYF. The V gene is TRBV6-6, the J gene TRBJ2-5; without DNA, the TCRdb call of TRBD1 cannot be checked. Germline CDR1 MNHNY, CDR2 SVGAGI (reference sequence). The CDR3 covers 15 residues.

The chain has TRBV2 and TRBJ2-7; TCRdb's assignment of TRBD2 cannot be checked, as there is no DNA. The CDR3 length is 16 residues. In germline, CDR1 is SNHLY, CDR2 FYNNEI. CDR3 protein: CASSEAPTSSSYEQYF.

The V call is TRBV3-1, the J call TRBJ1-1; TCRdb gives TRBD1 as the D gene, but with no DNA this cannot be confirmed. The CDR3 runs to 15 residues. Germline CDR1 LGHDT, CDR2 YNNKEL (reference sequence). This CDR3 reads CASSHPSTGTTEAFF.

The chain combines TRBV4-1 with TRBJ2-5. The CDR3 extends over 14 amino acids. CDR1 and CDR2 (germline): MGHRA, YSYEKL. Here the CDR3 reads CASSQEGSSGTQYF.

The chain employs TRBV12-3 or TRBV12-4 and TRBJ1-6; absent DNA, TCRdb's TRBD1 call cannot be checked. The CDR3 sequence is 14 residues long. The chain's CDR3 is CASSLSGADSPLHF.

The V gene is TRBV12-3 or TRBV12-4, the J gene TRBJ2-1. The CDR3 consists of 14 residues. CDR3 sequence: CASSSGTTYNEQFF.

The CDR3 here is CATSGGSDDEQFF. This sequence joins TRBV24-1 and TRBJ2-1; as DNA is missing, the TRBD1 call by TCRdb cannot be tested. CDR3 length: 13 amino acids. Per germline, CDR1 KGHDR and CDR2 SFDVKD.

CDR3 region: CASSYSSGSLAKNIQYF. V and J are TRBV6-6 and TRBJ2-4; TCRdb names TRBD2, which stays unverified in the absence of DNA. This CDR3 is built from 17 residues. CDR1 is MNHNY and CDR2 is SVGAGI in the germline V gene (reference sequence).

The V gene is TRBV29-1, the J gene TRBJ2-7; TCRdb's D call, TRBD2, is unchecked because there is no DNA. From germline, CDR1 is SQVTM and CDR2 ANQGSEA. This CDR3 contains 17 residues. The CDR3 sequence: CSVEIHQGRQTFGEQYF.

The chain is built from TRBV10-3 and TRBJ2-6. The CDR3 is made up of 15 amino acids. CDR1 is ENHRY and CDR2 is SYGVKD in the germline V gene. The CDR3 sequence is CAISESSSGANVLTF.

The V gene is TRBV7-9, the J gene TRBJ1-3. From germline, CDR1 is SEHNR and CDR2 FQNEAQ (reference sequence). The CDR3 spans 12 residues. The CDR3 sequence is CASSLGPNTIYF.

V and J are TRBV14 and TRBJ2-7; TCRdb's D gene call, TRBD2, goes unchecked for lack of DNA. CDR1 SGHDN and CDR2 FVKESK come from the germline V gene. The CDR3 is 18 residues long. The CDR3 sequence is CASSLPSAGGSPAYEQYF. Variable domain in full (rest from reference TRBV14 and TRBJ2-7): EAGVTQFPSHSVIEKGQTVTLRCDPISGHDNLYWYRRVMGKEIKFLLHFVKESKQDESGMPNNRFLAERTGGTYSTLKVQPAELEDSGVYFCASSLPSAGGSPAYEQYFGPGTRLTVT.

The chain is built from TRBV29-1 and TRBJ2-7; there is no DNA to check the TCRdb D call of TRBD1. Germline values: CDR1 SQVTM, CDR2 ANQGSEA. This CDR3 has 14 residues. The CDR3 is CSVYVGDRSYEQYF.